This TCR beta chain is drawn from a study of tumor-infiltrating lymphocytes in primary liver carcinoma. The V gene lost 0 bases and the J gene lost 13 bases, with 16 bases spanning the gap. The germline V gene encodes CDR1 MNHEY and CDR2 SVGAGI. This CDR3 region has 14 residues. The researchers produced TCR beta cDNA from approximately 550 ng total RNA with a constant-region primer. Slightly modified ARM-PCR served as the procedure for the TCR beta libraries. These libraries came from three rounds of nested multiplex PCR. Primers for the first two PCR rounds were TRBV1-TRBV30 forward primers and a C-beta reverse primer (roughly 10 cycles per round). TCRdb redid the calling of the multiplex PCR reads with MiXCR, one entry per CDR3 protein. The profile covers roughly 20,000 distinct CDR3 sequences, with approximately 70% appearing a single time and around 40% taken by the ten largest. It was from about 21-30 mg of unsorted bulk tissue that RNA and DNA were co-extracted. Chronic HBV infection was present, with no prior treatment.

In its sample, this clonotype is medium-sized. The antigen remains undetermined. The study, taken as a whole, reports: The difference in top-250-clone fraction between tumors and blood was significant, favoring tumors (p = 0.039).

The sample was liver tumor tissue from sampling region 1. The subset denotes: tumor region T1, superior pole. The clonotype comes from a man in his forties with primary liver carcinoma and hepatitis B virus infection. This sequence joins TRBV6-5 and TRBJ1-5, with D unresolved. In nucleotides, the CDR3 is TGTGCCAGCAGTTACTCGAGAACTAATAGGGAACAGCATTTT. Translation gives CASSYSRTNREQHF.